Listed here are 2 T cell receptor beta chains from one sample, sequenced in a study of cytomegalovirus exposure and HLA in healthy donors. The PCR ran on 60 Vbeta and 13 Jbeta primers. The data were produced by immunoSEQ multiplex PCR, yet TCRdb's version contains in-frame clones alone and is incomplete. The sample carries about 150,000 clones, about 80% recorded once. Sequenced: PBMCs. These receptors were collected from a man between 25 and 39 years old in good health and CMV-seronegative.

The table lists this clone with a count of one. The chain joins TRBV28 to TRBJ2-7, with a possible D match to TRBD2 (6 bases). Trimming shortened V by 5 bases and J by 2 bases, and 16 bases separated the two germline ends. Germline CDR1 is MDHEN and CDR2 is SYDVKM. The CDR3 covers 15 residues. The CDR3 coding sequence is TGTGCCAGCAGTCCCGGAGGGAGTCTCACCTACGAGCAGTACTTC. Protein: CASSPGGSLTYEQYF. Combining the CDR3 with reference TRBV28 and TRBJ2-7 gives the whole variable domain DVKVTQSSRYLVKRTGEKVFLECVQDMDHENMFWYRQDPGLGLRLIYFSYDVKMKEKGDIPEGYSVSREKKERFSLILESASTNQTSMYLCASSPGGSLTYEQYFGPGTRLTVT.

The chain recombines TRBV6-5 with TRBJ2-7; D not resolved. The CDR3 is made up of 14 amino acids. V lost 3 bases and J lost 0, with 9 bases in between. CDR1 and CDR2 (germline): MNHEY, SVGAGI. The CDR3 DNA reads as TGTGCCAGCAGTTATTCTCCAGTCTCCTACGAGCAGTACTTC. Translated: CASSYSPVSYEQYF.